This T cell receptor (beta chain) stems from a study of regulatory T cells in long-lasting Graves disease. Overall study findings and caveats: Among the persistent patients, 2,500 to 3,000 public clonotypes were shared, more than the 966 shared among new patients. When disease was persistent, TRBV28, TRBJ1-2 and TRBJ2-5 were the favored segments. Thyroid tissue was not studied; only peripheral blood was.

Germline V CDR1 and CDR2: SGHRS, YFSETQ. V gave up 3 bases and J gave up 5 bases; unmatched junction bases: 12. The CDR3 runs to 16 residues. This clonotype was seen a handful of times. Its matching antigen is unknown. Relying on iRepertoire HTBI primers and Arm-PCR of CDR3 regions, the team built TCR beta libraries. TCRdb used MiXCR to reprocess the multiplex PCR reads, holding one entry per CDR3 protein. The sample comprises a few hundred thousand distinct CDR3 sequences, roughly 21% of which are singletons, and around 14% rests with the top ten. Time point described: newly diagnosed GD, antithyroid drugs for less than 3 months. Generation of the TCR library employed RNA extracted from PBMCs.

The clonotype comes from a female donor with Graves disease. Sequenced material: peripheral blood mononuclear cells (PBMCs), taken at new diagnosis, from a patient treated with antithyroid drugs. The V call is TRBV5-1, the J call TRBJ1-2; TRBD1 agrees at 8 bases. In DNA, the CDR3 is TGCGCCAGCAGCTCGAAATGGGACAGGTCTGGGTATGGCTACACCTTC. Amino acid sequence: CASSSKWDRSGYGYTF.